The TCR beta chain described here comes from a study of T cell repertoires in cytomegalovirus infection. CDR1 MNHEY and CDR2 SMNVEV come from the germline V gene (reference sequence). After removal of 3 bases from V and 6 bases from J, the junction contained 5 bases not matched to a gene. CDR3 length equals 14 residues. In TCRdb, the reads were re-called with MiXCR into one record per CDR3 protein. The sample yields about 740,000 distinct CDR3 sequences, less than 40% seen once. The chain recombines TRBV27 with TRBJ1-1, with TRBD1 matching over 9 bases. The source material was PBMCs. The TCR originated in a human donor in good health (CMV status not recorded). Some clones in this sample may be carry-over from other donors' samples. In DNA, the CDR3 is TGTGCCAGCAGTTTCGACACAGGGGGCTCTGAAGCTTTCTTT. This sequence encodes CASSFDTGGSEAFF.